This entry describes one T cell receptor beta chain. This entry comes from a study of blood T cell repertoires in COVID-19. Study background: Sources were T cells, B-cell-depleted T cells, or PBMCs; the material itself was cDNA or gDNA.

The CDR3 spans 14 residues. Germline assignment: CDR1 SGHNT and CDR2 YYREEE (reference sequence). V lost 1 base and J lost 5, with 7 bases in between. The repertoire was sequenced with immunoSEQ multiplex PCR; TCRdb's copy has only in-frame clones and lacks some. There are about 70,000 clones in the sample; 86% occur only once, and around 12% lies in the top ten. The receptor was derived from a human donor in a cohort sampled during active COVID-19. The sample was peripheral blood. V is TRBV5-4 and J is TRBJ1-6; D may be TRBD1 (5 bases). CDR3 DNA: TGTGCCAGCAGCTTGAGGGGTAATAATTCACCCCTCCACTTT. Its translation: CASSLRGNNSPLHF.